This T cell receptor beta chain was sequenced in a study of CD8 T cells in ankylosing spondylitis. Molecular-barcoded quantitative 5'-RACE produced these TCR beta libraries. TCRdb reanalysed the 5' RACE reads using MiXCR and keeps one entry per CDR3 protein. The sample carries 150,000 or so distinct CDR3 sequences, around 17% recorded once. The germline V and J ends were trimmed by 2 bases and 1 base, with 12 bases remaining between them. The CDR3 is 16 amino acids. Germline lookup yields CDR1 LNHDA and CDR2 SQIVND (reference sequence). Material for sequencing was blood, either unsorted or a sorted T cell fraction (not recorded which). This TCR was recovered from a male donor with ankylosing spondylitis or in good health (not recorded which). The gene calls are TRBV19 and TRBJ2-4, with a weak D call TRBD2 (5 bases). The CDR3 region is CASSINAGGAKNIQYF. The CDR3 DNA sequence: TGTGCCAGTAGTATAAACGCCGGCGGGGCCAAAAACATTCAGTACTTC.